Below are 2 T cell receptor beta chains sequenced from a single sample in a study of T cells in Graves' hyperthyroidism and ophthalmopathy. RNA transcripts gave rise to amplified TCR beta CDR3 regions. First-round RT-PCR with HTBI primers amplified the TCR CDR3 region. MiXCR, run by TCRdb on the multiplex PCR reads, gives a single entry per CDR3 protein. The sample has roughly 180,000 distinct CDR3 sequences, 9.4% seen once. Sequencing was carried out using blood. These receptors were obtained from a woman under 30 with Graves' hyperthyroidism that later progressed to Graves' ophthalmopathy.

This clonotype appeared a few times. The J gene is TRBJ2-5, the V gene TRBV7-6, with D perhaps matching TRBD2 (7 bases). The germline CDR1 and CDR2 sequences are SGHVS and FNYEAQ. The ends were cut back, 1 base at V and 1 base at J, with 13 bases in the middle. The CDR3 consists of 16 residues. The CDR3 coding sequence is TGTGCCAGCAGCTTAGGAACGGGGGGCGGCCAAGAGACCCAGTACTTC. Its translation: CASSLGTGGGQETQYF.

This clonotype was observed many times. The V call is TRBV5-5, the J call TRBJ2-5, with D tentatively TRBD2 (6 bases). The CDR3 is 14 amino acids. The germline gives CDR1 SGHKS, CDR2 YYEKEE (reference sequence). V shed 2 bases and J shed 4 bases, with 12 bases lying between them. The chain's CDR3 is CASSLEDYRETQYF. For the CDR3, the DNA is TGTGCCAGCAGCTTAGAGGACTACCGAGAGACCCAGTACTTC.